This record looks at one T cell receptor (beta chain) sequence and its context. Its antigen is unidentified. This record belongs to a study of cytomegalovirus exposure and HLA in healthy donors. Whole-study results and caveats: That first-cohort TCR clusters tended to co-occur in the roughly 120 validation repertoires was found in a later analysis.

Profiling relied on immunoSEQ multiplex PCR, and the TCRdb table lists in-frame clones only, not all of them. The sample records about 110,000 clones, around 95% being singletons. Per germline, CDR1 KGHSH and CDR2 LQKENI. The CDR3 sequence is 16 residues long. With V trimmed by 3 bases and J by 8 bases, 7 bases remained unmatched. The chain links TRBV18 to TRBJ2-1; TRBD2 matches at 13 bases. The receptor was isolated from a woman between 18 and 29 years old in good health and CMV-seronegative. Sequencing was performed on PBMCs. The CDR3 region has the DNA TGTGCCAGCTCACCGGGGACTAGCGGGGCCTGGGATGAGCAGTTCTTC. This encodes CASSPGTSGAWDEQFF.